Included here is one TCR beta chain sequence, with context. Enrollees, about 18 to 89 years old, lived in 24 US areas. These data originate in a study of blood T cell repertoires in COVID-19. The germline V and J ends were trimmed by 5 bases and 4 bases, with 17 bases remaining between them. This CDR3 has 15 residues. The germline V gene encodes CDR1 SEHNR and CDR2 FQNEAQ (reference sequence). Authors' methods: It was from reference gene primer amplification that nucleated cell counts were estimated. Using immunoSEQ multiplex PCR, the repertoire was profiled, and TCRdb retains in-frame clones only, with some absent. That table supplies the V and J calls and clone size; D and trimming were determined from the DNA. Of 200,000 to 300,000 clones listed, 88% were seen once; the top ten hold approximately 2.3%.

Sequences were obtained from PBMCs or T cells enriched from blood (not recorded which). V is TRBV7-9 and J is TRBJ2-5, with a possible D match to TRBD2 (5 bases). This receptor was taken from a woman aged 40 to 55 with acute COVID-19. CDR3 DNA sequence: TGTGCCAGCAGCCATCCGAGGGCGGCCCGAGAGACCCAGTACTTC. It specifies CASSHPRAARETQYF.